This is a list of T cell receptor beta chains from one sample in a study of cytomegalovirus exposure and HLA in healthy donors. TCRdb's table, derived via immunoSEQ multiplex PCR, lists solely in-frame clones and lacks some. Altogether 130,000 or so clones are present, more than 80% being singletons, with the ten largest covering over 5%. Material for sequencing was PBMCs. All receptors come from a woman aged 25 to 39 in good health and CMV-seropositive. Both conserved end residues are part of each CDR3.

J gene	V gene	CDR3 protein
TRBJ2-1	TRBV27	CASSLTGGDNEQFF
TRBJ2-7	TRBV11-2	CASSTGQGASYEQYF
TRBJ2-1	TRBV6-5	CASKRASGGQFF
TRBJ2-7	TRBV28	CASSPRGGVGYEQYF
TRBJ2-7	TRBV19	CASSIKSDTFYEQYF
TRBJ2-7	TRBV10-1	CASNKGWTGGEGAGYEQYF
TRBJ2-1	TRBV28	CASTLSRSSYNEQFF
TRBJ2-3	TRBV18	CASSPRGSDTQYF
TRBJ2-1	TRBV7-6	CASSLVPREGQFF
TRBJ2-7	TRBV7-2	CASSPGLARSYEQYF
TRBJ2-6	TRBV5-1	CASSRTPGTGNLGANVLTF
TRBJ2-5	TRBV7-3	CASSSGRGGETQYF
TRBJ2-1	TRBV18	CASSPPGVSSYNEQFF
TRBJ1-4	TRBV6-1	CASSEGPGTVWANEKLFF
TRBJ1-6	TRBV2	CASTRTENSPLHF
TRBJ2-5	TRBV11-3	CASSPDRGEETQYF
TRBJ2-3	TRBV18	CASSPPSAGGDTQYF
TRBJ2-2	TRBV6-6	CASSDGTHTGELFF
TRBJ1-2	TRBV6-5	CASSFTGGYGYTF
TRBJ2-3	TRBV7-7	CASSKSGGTDTQYF
TRBJ2-3	TRBV28	CASSSSVGGTDTQYF
TRBJ1-4	TRBV5-1	CASSPDGSDGEKLFF
TRBJ2-1	TRBV5-1	CASSSGQANYNEQFF
TRBJ2-7	TRBV2	CASGIYEQYF
TRBJ2-7	TRBV2	CASSEALRGNSGQYF
TRBJ2-3	TRBV7-2	CASSFRPGTARDTQYF